Shown below are 13 T cell receptor beta chains from a single sample sequenced in a study of vaccination effects on CD4 cells after COVID-19. What these receptors recognize is not known. Before any sequencing was done, the ViraFEST assay used viral peptide pools to expand antigen-specific CD4+ T cells. Culture proceeded for under twelve days, and CD4+ T cells were then isolated. Each vaccine recipient was nucleocapsid antibody negative and had no prior SARS-CoV-2 infection. Profiling relied on immunoSEQ multiplex PCR, and the TCRdb table lists in-frame clones only, not all of them. The sample records 35,000 to 40,000 clones, approximately 68% being singletons. Sequenced material: CD4+ T cells from PBMCs cultured with HCoV-OC43 spike peptides, taken before COVID-19 vaccination. Subset specified: HCoV-OC43 spike overlapping peptide pool stimulation. The receptors shown here come from a human donor who received a COVID-19 vaccine.

The V call is TRBV11-2, the J call TRBJ2-7, with 12 bases lining up with TRBD2. This CDR3 contains 15 residues. Germline V gene lookup returns CDR1 SGHAT and CDR2 FQNNGV. V was clipped by 5 bases and J by 6 bases; unmatched bases: 8. The DNA of the CDR3 is TGTGCCAGCAGCCCCTCGACTAGCGGGGGATCCGAGCAGTACTTC. Protein: CASSPSTSGGSEQYF.

V is TRBV7-2 and J is TRBJ2-3; TRBD1 matches at 7 bases. V shed 6 bases, J shed 3 bases, and the junction held 9 bases outside the gene matches. The germline V gene has CDR1 SGHTA and CDR2 FQGNSA. This CDR3 region has 15 residues. CDR3 protein: CASSKETGLTDTQYF. CDR3 sequence (DNA): TGTGCCAGCAGTAAGGAGACAGGGTTAACAGATACGCAGTATTTT.

The chain is built from TRBV2 and TRBJ1-1; D is unresolved. Trimming left V 1 base short and J 4 bases short, with 10 bases between. CDR3 length: 14 residues. Germline values: CDR1 SNHLY, CDR2 FYNNEI. CDR3 sequence (DNA): TGTGCCAGCAGTGAAGGTCCGACGGGCACTGAAGCTTTCTTT. It codes for CASSEGPTGTEAFF. The full variable domain, completed using reference TRBV2 and TRBJ1-1, is EPEVTQTPSHQVTQMGQEVILRCVPISNHLYFYWYRQILGQKVEFLVSFYNNEISEKSEIFDDQFSVERPDGSNFTLKIRSTKLEDSAMYFCASSEGPTGTEAFFGQGTRLTVV.

The chain recombines TRBV6-5 with TRBJ2-7; D call uncertain. With 6 bases removed from V and 2 bases from J, the gap between germline ends came to 14 bases. This CDR3 comprises 14 residues. Germline V gene sequence: CDR1 MNHEY, CDR2 SVGAGI. CDR3 in amino acids: CASRSPYGPYEQYF. CDR3 coding DNA: TGTGCCAGCAGATCCCCTTATGGTCCCTACGAGCAGTACTTC.

The chain couples TRBV5-6 to TRBJ2-5; tentative D call: TRBD1 (5 bases). CDR1 and CDR2 from the germline V gene are SGHDT and YYEEEE. The V and J ends lost 0 bases and 7 bases respectively, with 13 bases between them. The CDR3 sequence is 14 residues long. CDR3 amino acids: CASSLDSRVGTQYF. The DNA of the CDR3 is TGTGCCAGCAGCTTGGATAGCAGGGTCGGGACCCAGTACTTC.

This clone occurred a few times. The chain uses TRBV14 and TRBJ2-5, with 7 bases identical to TRBD1. The CDR3 loop spans 17 amino acids. Per the germline V gene, CDR1 is SGHDN and CDR2 is FVKESK. V dropped 4 bases and J dropped 2; count of bases not matched to a gene: 13. DNA of the CDR3: TGTGCCAGCAGCCTTGGCCCTACCTGGGACAGACAAGAGACCCAGTACTTC. Protein: CASSLGPTWDRQETQYF.

This chain links TRBV3-1 (or the pseudogene TRBV3-2) with TRBJ1-1; 9 nucleotides align to TRBD1. This CDR3 is 14 amino acids long. J was trimmed by 5 bases and V by 4 bases; bases with no gene match: 5. Germline loops: CDR1 LGHDT, CDR2 YNNKEL (reference sequence). The CDR3 here is CASSRGQGWTEAFF. The CDR3 coding sequence is TGTGCCAGCAGCCGTGGACAGGGGTGGACTGAAGCTTTCTTT.

This clone appeared a few times. The rearrangement joins TRBV10-2 to TRBJ2-3, with 12 bases that match TRBD1. V lost 5 bases to trimming and J lost 2 bases; unmatched junction nucleotides: 2. The germline CDR1 and CDR2 sequences are WSHSY and SAAADI. This CDR3 contains 15 residues. The CDR3 region is CASSSGQGATDTQYF. The CDR3 DNA reads as TGCGCCAGCAGTTCGGGACAGGGGGCCACAGATACGCAGTATTTT.

V usage is TRBV5-4 and J usage is TRBJ2-2; 11 positions agree with TRBD2. The V segment lost 0 bases and the J segment 4 bases; nucleotides outside the gene matches: 11. This CDR3 contains 19 residues. Germline CDR1 SGHNT, CDR2 YYREEE (reference sequence). The CDR3 DNA reads TGTGCCAGCAGCTTGGCCGGGTTAGCGGGGGGGCGTCGCACCGGGGAGCTGTTTTTT. Its translation is CASSLAGLAGGRRTGELFF.

In this sample, this clone turned up a few times. The chain combines TRBV19 with TRBJ1-3; tentative D call: TRBD1 (5 bases). This CDR3 is 14 amino acids long. CDR1 and CDR2 from the germline V gene are LNHDA and SQIVND (reference sequence). Trimming stripped 6 bases from V and 0 bases from J, with 9 bases between. The CDR3 is CASRAGHSGNTIYF. CDR3 DNA sequence: TGTGCCAGTAGGGCGGGGCACTCTGGAAACACCATATATTTT.

This clone was picked up a small number of times. This chain uses TRBV4-1 with TRBJ2-7; D is possibly TRBD1 (5 bases). The V gene lost 0 bases and the J gene lost 5 bases, with 23 bases spanning the gap. Germline lookup yields CDR1 MGHRA and CDR2 YSYEKL. This CDR3 has 18 amino acids. The CDR3 reads CASSQEVLKRTEDNEQYF. The DNA of the CDR3 is TGCGCCAGCAGCCAAGAAGTGTTGAAACGGACCGAGGACAACGAGCAGTACTTC.

The chain couples TRBV4-2 to TRBJ2-2; D remains unclear. CDR1 is LGHNA, CDR2 YNFKEQ, per germline. With 1 base removed from V and 8 bases from J, the gap between germline ends came to 8 bases. CDR3 length: 13 amino acids. The CDR3 DNA follows: TGTGCCAGCAGCCAAGTTTTAGCTGGGGAGCTGTTTTTT. Residues: CASSQVLAGELFF.

The chain joins TRBV6-5 to TRBJ1-2, with D tentatively TRBD1 (6 bases). Trimming left V 10 bases short and J 2 bases short, with 14 bases between. CDR3 length: 13 amino acids. Germline V gene lookup returns CDR1 MNHEY and CDR2 SVGAGI. CDR3 nucleotides: TGTGCCACCCGGACAGTCGGAAACTATGGCTACACCTTC. This sequence encodes CATRTVGNYGYTF.